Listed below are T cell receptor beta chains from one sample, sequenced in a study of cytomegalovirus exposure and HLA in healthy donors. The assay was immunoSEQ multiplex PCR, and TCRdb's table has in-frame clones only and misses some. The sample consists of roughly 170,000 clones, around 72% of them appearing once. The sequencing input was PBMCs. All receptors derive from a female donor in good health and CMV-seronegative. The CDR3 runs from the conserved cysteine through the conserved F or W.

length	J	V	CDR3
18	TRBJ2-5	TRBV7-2	CASSLGGTSGSTWETQYF
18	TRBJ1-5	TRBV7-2	CASSLGPNGTGINQPQHF
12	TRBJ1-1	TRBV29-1	CSVPNLSTEAFF
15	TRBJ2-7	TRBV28	CASSISLAGTYEQYF
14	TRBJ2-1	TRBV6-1	CASSEGGGSNEQFF
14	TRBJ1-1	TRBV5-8	CASSQILSTTEAFF
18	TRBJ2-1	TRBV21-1	CASSKNPRLPLPYNEQFF
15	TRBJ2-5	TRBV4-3	CASSQDSREGETQYF
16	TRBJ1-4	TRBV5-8	CASSLGNRATNEKLFF
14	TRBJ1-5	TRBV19	CASSNRGSGQPQHF
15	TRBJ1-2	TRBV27	CASSSPGEGLSGYTF
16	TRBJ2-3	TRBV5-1	CASSLVEAQPTDTQYF
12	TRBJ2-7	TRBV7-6	CASSRQGSEQYF
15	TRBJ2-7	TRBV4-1	CASSPGQGPTYEQYF
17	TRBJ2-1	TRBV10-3	CAISDLGLAGGYNEQFF
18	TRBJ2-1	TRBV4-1	CASSQDRGTSRGYNEQFF
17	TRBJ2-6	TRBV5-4	CASSVSRGPTGANVLTF
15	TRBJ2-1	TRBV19	CATDGEGPTYNEQFF
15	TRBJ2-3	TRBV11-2	CASSGEAGITDRQYF
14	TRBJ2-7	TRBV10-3	CAISEGDFSHEQYF
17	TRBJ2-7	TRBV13	CASSSGTSGRPNYEQYF
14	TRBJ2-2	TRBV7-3	CASNRDRNTGELFF
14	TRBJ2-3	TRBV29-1	CSVRGGTATDTQYF
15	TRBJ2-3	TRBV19	CASSKGGGRTDTQYF
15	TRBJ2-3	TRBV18	CASSRGQPSTDTQYF
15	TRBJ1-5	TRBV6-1	CASSEPGGLGQPQHF
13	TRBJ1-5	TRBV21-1	CASSRPSNQPQHF
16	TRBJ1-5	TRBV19	CASRDRAAGSNQPQHF
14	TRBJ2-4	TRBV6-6	CASSYELAKNIQYF
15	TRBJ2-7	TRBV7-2	CASSLRFRGHGEQYF
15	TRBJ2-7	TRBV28	CASSLSTSGSYEQYF
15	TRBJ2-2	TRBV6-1	CASTRGDTGDGELFF
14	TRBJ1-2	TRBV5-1	CASSADTLRGGYTF
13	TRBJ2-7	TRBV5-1	CASSLGREVEQYF
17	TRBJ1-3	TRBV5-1	CASSLGGTGAFGNTIYF
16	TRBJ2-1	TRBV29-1	CSVEGGGESSYNEQFF
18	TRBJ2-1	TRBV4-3	CASSHFTGVTSGRNEQFF
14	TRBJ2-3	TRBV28	CASRTRGGRATQYF
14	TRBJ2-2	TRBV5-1	CASSGAGVTGELFF
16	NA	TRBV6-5	CASSYSSGQAAYEQYF
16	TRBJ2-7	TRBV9	CASSPQVVAGGREQYF
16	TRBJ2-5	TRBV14	CASSQGRLGGVETQYF
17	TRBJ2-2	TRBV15	CATSSAPGTTNTGELFF
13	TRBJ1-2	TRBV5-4	CASSKGGAYGYTF
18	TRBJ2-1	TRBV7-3	CASSSSSGGPLSYNEQFF
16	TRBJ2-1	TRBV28	CASSLGRDTIYNEQFF
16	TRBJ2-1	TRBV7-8	CASSLAPGGRYNEQFF
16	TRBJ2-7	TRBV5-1	CASSLEAGGPFYEQYF
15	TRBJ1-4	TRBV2	CASRGGQGNNEKLFF
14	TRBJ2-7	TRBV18	CASSPATGSGEQYF
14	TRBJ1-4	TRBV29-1	CSVERGGDNEKLFF